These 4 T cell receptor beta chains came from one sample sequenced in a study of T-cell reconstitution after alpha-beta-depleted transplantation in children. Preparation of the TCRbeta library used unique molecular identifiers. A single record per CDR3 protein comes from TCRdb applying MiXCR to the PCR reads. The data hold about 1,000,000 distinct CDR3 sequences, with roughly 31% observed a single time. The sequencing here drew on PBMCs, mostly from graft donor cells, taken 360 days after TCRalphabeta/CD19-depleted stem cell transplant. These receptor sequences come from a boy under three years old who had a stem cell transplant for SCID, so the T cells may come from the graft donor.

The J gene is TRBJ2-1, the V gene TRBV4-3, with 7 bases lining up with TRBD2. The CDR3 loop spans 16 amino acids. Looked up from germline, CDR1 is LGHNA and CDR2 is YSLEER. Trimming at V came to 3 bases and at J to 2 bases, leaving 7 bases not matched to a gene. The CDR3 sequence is CASSHHLAVTYNEQFF. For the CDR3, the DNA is TGCGCCAGCAGCCATCACCTAGCGGTGACCTACAATGAGCAGTTCTTC.

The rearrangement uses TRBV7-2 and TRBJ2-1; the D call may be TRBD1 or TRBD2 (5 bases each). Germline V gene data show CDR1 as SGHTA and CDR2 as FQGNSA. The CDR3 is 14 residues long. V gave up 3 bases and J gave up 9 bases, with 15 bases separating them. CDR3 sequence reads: CASSLGRVGGEQFF. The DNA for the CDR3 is TGTGCCAGCAGCTTGGGCAGGGTTGGGGGTGAGCAGTTCTTC. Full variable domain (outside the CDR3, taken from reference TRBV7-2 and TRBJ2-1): GAGVSQSPSNKVTEKGKDVELRCDPISGHTALYWYRQSLGQGLEFLIYFQGNSAPDKSGLPSDRFSAERTGGSVSTLTIQRTQQEDSAVYLCASSLGRVGGEQFFGPGTRLTVL.

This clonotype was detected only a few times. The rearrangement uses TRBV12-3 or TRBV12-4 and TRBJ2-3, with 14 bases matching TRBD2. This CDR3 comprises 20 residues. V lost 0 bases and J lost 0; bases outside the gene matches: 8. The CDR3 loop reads CASSLARPGLAGASTDTQYF. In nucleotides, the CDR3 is TGTGCCAGCAGTTTAGCTAGGCCGGGACTAGCGGGGGCCAGCACAGATACGCAGTATTTT.

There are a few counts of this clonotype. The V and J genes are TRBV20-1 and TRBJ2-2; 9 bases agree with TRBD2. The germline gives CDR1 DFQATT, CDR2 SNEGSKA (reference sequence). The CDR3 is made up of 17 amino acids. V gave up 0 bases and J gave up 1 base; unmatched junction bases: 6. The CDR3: CSARDLLAGRNTGELFF. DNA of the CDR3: TGCAGTGCTAGAGATCTGCTAGCGGGGAGGAACACCGGGGAGCTGTTTTTT.